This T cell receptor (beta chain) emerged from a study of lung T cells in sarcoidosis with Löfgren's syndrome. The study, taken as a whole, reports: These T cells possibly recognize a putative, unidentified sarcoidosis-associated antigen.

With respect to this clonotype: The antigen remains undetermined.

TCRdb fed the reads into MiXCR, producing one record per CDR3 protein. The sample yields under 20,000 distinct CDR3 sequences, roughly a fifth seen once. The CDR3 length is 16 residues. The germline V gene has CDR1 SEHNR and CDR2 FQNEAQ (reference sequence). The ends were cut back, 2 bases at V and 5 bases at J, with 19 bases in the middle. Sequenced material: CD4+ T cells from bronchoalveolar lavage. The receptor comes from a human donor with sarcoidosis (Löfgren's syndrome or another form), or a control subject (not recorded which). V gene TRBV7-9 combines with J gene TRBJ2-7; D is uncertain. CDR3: CASSLWEGKLLDEQYF. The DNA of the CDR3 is TGTGCCAGCAGCTTATGGGAAGGGAAGCTTCTAGACGAGCAGTACTTC. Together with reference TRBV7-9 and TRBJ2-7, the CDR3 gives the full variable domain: DTGVSQNPRHKITKRGQNVTFRCDPISEHNRLYWYRQTLGQGPEFLTYFQNEAQLEKSRLLSDRFSAERPKGSFSTLEIQRTEQGDSAMYLCASSLWEGKLLDEQYFGPGTRLTVT.